Below are 14 T cell receptor beta chains sequenced from a single sample in a study of cytomegalovirus exposure and HLA in healthy donors. The primer mix had 60 Vbeta and 13 Jbeta primers. TCRdb's table, derived via immunoSEQ multiplex PCR, lists solely in-frame clones and lacks some. The data contain about 140,000 clones, about 80% of them singletons. The sample consisted of PBMCs. Every receptor here comes from a male donor in good health and CMV-seropositive.

The chain links TRBV18 to TRBJ2-1, with 10 bases that match TRBD2. J gave up 11 bases and V 3 bases, and 13 bases lay outside the gene matches. The germline gives CDR1 KGHSH, CDR2 LQKENI. This CDR3 has 16 amino acids. Here the CDR3 reads CASSPRLAGSDSQQFF. CDR3 bases: TGTGCCAGCTCACCGAGACTAGCGGGTAGTGATTCGCAGCAGTTCTTC.

J is TRBJ2-2 and V is TRBV28, with 8 bases lining up with TRBD1. With V trimmed by 4 bases and J by 4 bases, 5 bases remained unmatched. Germline V gene data show CDR1 as MDHEN and CDR2 as SYDVKM. The CDR3 runs 15 residues. CDR3 DNA: TGTGCCAGCAGTTCTGGACAGGGTCCCACCGGGGAGCTGTTTTTT. This sequence encodes CASSSGQGPTGELFF.

The chain couples TRBV5-6 to TRBJ2-7, with TRBD2 matching 7 bases. The CDR3 runs 12 residues. Trimming at V came to 4 bases and at J to 5 bases, leaving 3 bases not matched to a gene. Germline lookup yields CDR1 SGHDT and CDR2 YYEEEE. The DNA for the CDR3 is TGTGCCAGCAGCCTAGGACTAGACGAGCAGTACTTC. Its translation: CASSLGLDEQYF. Filled out from reference TRBV5-6 and TRBJ2-7, the complete variable domain reads DAGVTQSPTHLIKTRGQQVTLRCSPKSGHDTVSWYQQALGQGPQFIFQYYEEEERQRGNFPDRFSGHQFPNYSSELNVNALLLGDSALYLCASSLGLDEQYFGPGTRLTVT.

The J gene is TRBJ2-1, the V gene TRBV10-3, with TRBD2 as a possible D gene (6 bases). Germline V gene data show CDR1 as ENHRY and CDR2 as SYGVKD. V lost 0 bases to trimming and J lost 4 bases, with 19 bases between them. The CDR3 is 18 amino acids. Here the CDR3 reads CAISESGRRPGVYNEQFF. The CDR3 DNA is TGTGCCATCAGTGAGTCGGGACGGCGGCCGGGGGTATACAATGAGCAGTTCTTC.

The CDR3, as DNA: TGTGCCAGCAGTTTCAGGGTTGATCAGCCCCAGCATTTT. Its translation: CASSFRVDQPQHF. J is TRBJ1-5 and V is TRBV28, with D tentatively TRBD1 (5 bases). V was trimmed by 3 bases and J by 5 bases, leaving 8 bases between them. CDR3 size: 13 residues. The germline gives CDR1 MDHEN, CDR2 SYDVKM.

V is TRBV4-1 and J is TRBJ2-1; 10 nucleotides agree with TRBD2. The CDR3 length is 16 residues. Germline loops: CDR1 MGHRA, CDR2 YSYEKL. Trimming at V came to 1 base and at J to 10 bases, leaving 10 bases not matched to a gene. The CDR3 spells CASSQGWLAGAREQFF. CDR3 nucleotide sequence: TGCGCCAGCAGCCAAGGGTGGCTAGCGGGAGCGAGGGAGCAGTTCTTC.

The V and J genes are TRBV6-6 and TRBJ2-7; no reliable D call. There are 11 residues in the CDR3. CDR1 and CDR2 (germline): MNHNY, SVGAGI (reference sequence). V was clipped by 3 bases and J by 8 bases, with 8 bases between them. This CDR3 is CASSYVSKQYF. The CDR3, as DNA: TGTGCCAGCAGTTATGTTAGCAAGCAGTACTTC.

The J gene is TRBJ2-1, the V gene TRBV2; TRBD2 might be the D (7 bases). Germline CDR1 and CDR2: SNHLY and FYNNEI. V dropped 1 base and J dropped 3 bases, with 13 bases sitting between them. This CDR3 comprises 16 residues. The CDR3 nucleotides are TGTGCCAGCAGTGAAGAGGGGGGGCATGTCTACAATGAGCAGTTCTTC. Its protein is CASSEEGGHVYNEQFF.

This clone came up a few times. The chain couples TRBV4-1 to TRBJ1-4; D gene unclear. Germline values: CDR1 MGHRA, CDR2 YSYEKL. Trimming shortened V by 1 base and J by 5 bases, and 11 bases separated the two germline ends. This CDR3 has 15 residues. CDR3 DNA: TGCGCCAGCAGCCAAGTCTTGTCCGAGAATGAAAAACTGTTTTTT. This encodes CASSQVLSENEKLFF.

The chain combines TRBV18 with TRBJ2-2; the D gene is possibly TRBD1 (5 bases). V was shortened by 5 bases and J by 2 bases, with 12 bases between the two germline ends. Germline CDR1 and CDR2: KGHSH and LQKENI. The CDR3 consists of 15 residues. The DNA for the CDR3 is TGTGCCAGCTCAGGGGCGGCTAGAAACACCGGGGAGCTGTTTTTT. This sequence encodes CASSGAARNTGELFF.

The rearrangement links TRBV19 to TRBJ2-7; TRBD1 agrees at 10 bases. The germline gives CDR1 LNHDA, CDR2 SQIVND (reference sequence). V lost 5 bases, J lost 2 bases, and 6 bases stayed unmatched. The CDR3 consists of 15 residues. The CDR3 region is CASSVGTGVPYEQYF. CDR3 sequence (DNA): TGTGCCAGTAGTGTCGGGACAGGGGTTCCCTACGAGCAGTACTTC.

The chain is built from TRBV5-1 and TRBJ2-5, with D perhaps matching TRBD2 (6 bases). Per germline, CDR1 SGHRS and CDR2 YFSETQ. V gave up 4 bases and J gave up 2 bases, with 9 bases separating them. The CDR3 has 13 amino acids. CDR3 sequence (DNA): TGCGCCAGCAGCGGGGGGAATCAAGAGACCCAGTACTTC. It encodes CASSGGNQETQYF.

The V and J genes are TRBV7-3 and TRBJ1-2; 7 nucleotides agree with TRBD1. Unmatched junction bases numbered 4, after V lost 5 bases and J lost 1 base. Germline CDR1 reads SGHTA; CDR2 reads FQGTGA. This CDR3 has 14 residues. CDR3 DNA sequence: TGTGCCAGCAGCGCGGGACAGCTTAACTATGGCTACACCTTC. Encoded protein: CASSAGQLNYGYTF.

The V gene is TRBV5-4, the J gene TRBJ1-1, with 9 bases identical to TRBD1. Germline CDR1 is SGHNT and CDR2 is YYREEE (reference sequence). CDR3 length equals 14 residues. Trimming removed 4 bases from V and 3 bases from J; junction bases left unmatched: 4. This CDR3 reads CASSPRTGDTEAFF. The CDR3 coding sequence is TGTGCCAGCAGCCCCCGGACAGGGGACACTGAAGCTTTCTTT.